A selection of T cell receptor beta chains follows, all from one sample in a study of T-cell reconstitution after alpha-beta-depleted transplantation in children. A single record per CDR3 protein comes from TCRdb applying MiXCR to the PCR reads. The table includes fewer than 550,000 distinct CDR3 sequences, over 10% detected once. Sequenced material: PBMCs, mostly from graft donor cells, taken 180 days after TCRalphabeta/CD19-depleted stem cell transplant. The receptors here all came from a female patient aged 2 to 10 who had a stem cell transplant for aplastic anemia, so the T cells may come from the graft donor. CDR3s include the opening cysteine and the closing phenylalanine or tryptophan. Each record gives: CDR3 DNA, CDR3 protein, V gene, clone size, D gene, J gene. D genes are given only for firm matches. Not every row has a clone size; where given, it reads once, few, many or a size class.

cdr3_nt: TGTGCCAGCAGAACAGGGGGCATGGAGACCCAGTACTTC
cdr3_aa: CASRTGGMETQYF
v_call: TRBV3-1
clone_size: few
d_call: TRBD1
j_call: TRBJ2-5

cdr3_nt: TGTGCCAGCACCACGACAGAGGTATTGCGGCAGTACTTC
cdr3_aa: CASTTTEVLRQYF
v_call: TRBV28
clone_size: NA
d_call: NA
j_call: TRBJ2-4

cdr3_nt: TGCGCCAGCAGCTTTAGAGGGGGCGGGGAGCAGTTCTTC
cdr3_aa: CASSFRGGGEQFF
v_call: TRBV5-1
clone_size: NA
d_call: TRBD1
j_call: TRBJ2-1

cdr3_nt: TGTGCCAGCAGTCTCACCGGGACAGGGGGCGGCGAGCAGTACTTC
cdr3_aa: CASSLTGTGGGEQYF
v_call: TRBV28
clone_size: NA
d_call: TRBD1
j_call: TRBJ2-7

cdr3_nt: TGTGCCACCAGTGATTTCAGGCGGGAGGGTTACAATGAGCAGTTCTTC
cdr3_aa: CATSDFRREGYNEQFF
v_call: TRBV24-1
clone_size: few
d_call: TRBD2
j_call: TRBJ2-1

cdr3_nt: TGTGCCATGGCCCGGGACAGGGAGGTCGGTGAGCAGTTCTTC
cdr3_aa: CAMARDREVGEQFF
v_call: TRBV10-3
clone_size: NA
d_call: TRBD1
j_call: TRBJ2-1

cdr3_nt: TGCAGTGCTGGTAGCGGGAGGAACAACAATGAGCAGTTCTTC
cdr3_aa: CSAGSGRNNNEQFF
v_call: TRBV20-1
clone_size: NA
d_call: TRBD2
j_call: TRBJ2-1

cdr3_nt: TGCGCCAGCAGCTTAACGGGGGAAAGGGAGACCCAGTACTTC
cdr3_aa: CASSLTGERETQYF
v_call: TRBV5-1
clone_size: many
d_call: NA
j_call: TRBJ2-5

cdr3_nt: TGTGCCAGCATCGGAGTAGCGGGAGTCGCCCATGAGCAGTTCTTC
cdr3_aa: CASIGVAGVAHEQFF
v_call: TRBV7-6
clone_size: few
d_call: TRBD2
j_call: TRBJ2-1

cdr3_nt: TGTGCCAGCAGTCCCCCCCGGGGGGGCTATGGCTACACCTTC
cdr3_aa: CASSPPRGGYGYTF
v_call: TRBV28
clone_size: NA
d_call: NA
j_call: TRBJ1-2

cdr3_nt: TGTGCCACCAGCAGAGGCGGGACCGCGAACTACGAGCAGTACTTC
cdr3_aa: CATSRGGTANYEQYF
v_call: TRBV15
clone_size: NA
d_call: NA
j_call: TRBJ2-7

cdr3_nt: TGTGCCAGCAGCCAGCGGGCAGGGGCTGTTAACTATGGCTACACCTTC
cdr3_aa: CASSQRAGAVNYGYTF
v_call: TRBV7-2
clone_size: NA
d_call: NA
j_call: TRBJ1-2

cdr3_nt: TGCAGTGCCGCCACAGGTTCTAGCGGATACAATGAGCAGTTCTTC
cdr3_aa: CSAATGSSGYNEQFF
v_call: TRBV20-1
clone_size: few
d_call: TRBD2
j_call: TRBJ2-1

cdr3_nt: TGTGCCAGCAGCCCACAGGATAGGCAGCCCCAGCATTTT
cdr3_aa: CASSPQDRQPQHF
v_call: TRBV7-2
clone_size: few
d_call: NA
j_call: TRBJ1-5

cdr3_nt: TGCAGTGCTCATCCTCAACTAACCAATCAGCCCCAGCATTTT
cdr3_aa: CSAHPQLTNQPQHF
v_call: TRBV20-1
clone_size: NA
d_call: NA
j_call: TRBJ1-5

cdr3_nt: TGTGCCAGCAGTTGGACAGGGGGCGACACCGGGGAGCTGTTTTTT
cdr3_aa: CASSWTGGDTGELFF
v_call: TRBV7-3
clone_size: few
d_call: TRBD1
j_call: TRBJ2-2

cdr3_nt: TGCAGTGCTAGAGATCGCCGACAAGGAGACACTGAAGCTTTCTTT
cdr3_aa: CSARDRRQGDTEAFF
v_call: TRBV20-1
clone_size: NA
d_call: NA
j_call: TRBJ1-1

cdr3_nt: TGTGCCAGCAGCCCCCGGACTAGCGGTACCTACGAGCAGTACTTC
cdr3_aa: CASSPRTSGTYEQYF
v_call: TRBV9
clone_size: many
d_call: TRBD2
j_call: TRBJ2-7

cdr3_nt: TGTGCCAGCAGTCTCGACTACAGGGGGCAGTTCTTC
cdr3_aa: CASSLDYRGQFF
v_call: TRBV28
clone_size: NA
d_call: TRBD1
j_call: TRBJ2-1

cdr3_nt: TGTGCCATCAGTGAGTCGAGTATCGGGACTTCCTACGAGCAGTACTTC
cdr3_aa: CAISESSIGTSYEQYF
v_call: TRBV10-3
clone_size: NA
d_call: NA
j_call: TRBJ2-7

cdr3_nt: TGTGCCAGCAGCGGGCGGGAGGGTGGAGAGACCCAGTACTTC
cdr3_aa: CASSGREGGETQYF
v_call: TRBV5-5
clone_size: NA
d_call: TRBD2
j_call: TRBJ2-5

cdr3_nt: TGTGCCAGCAGCTGGCTAGCGGGCCTCTCCTACGAGCAGTACTTC
cdr3_aa: CASSWLAGLSYEQYF
v_call: TRBV7-9
clone_size: NA
d_call: TRBD2
j_call: TRBJ2-7

cdr3_nt: TGCAGTGCTGACTGGACCTCGTCCTACAATGAGCAGTTCTTC
cdr3_aa: CSADWTSSYNEQFF
v_call: TRBV20-1
clone_size: NA
d_call: NA
j_call: TRBJ2-1

cdr3_nt: TGTGCCAGCAGTGAAATTAGGGACACTGAAGCTTTCTTT
cdr3_aa: CASSEIRDTEAFF
v_call: TRBV6-1
clone_size: NA
d_call: NA
j_call: TRBJ1-1

cdr3_nt: TGTGCCAGCAGCCAAGCGGGTGACTATGGCTACACCTTC
cdr3_aa: CASSQAGDYGYTF
v_call: TRBV4-2
clone_size: few
d_call: NA
j_call: TRBJ1-2

cdr3_nt: TGTGCCAGCAGCTCCGATTTGGACAGGGGGCCCGGGGAGCTGTTTTTT
cdr3_aa: CASSSDLDRGPGELFF
v_call: TRBV7-6
clone_size: few
d_call: TRBD1
j_call: TRBJ2-2

cdr3_nt: TGTGCCAGCACCACCAGTGGCGGGCTAGAGACCCAGTACTTC
cdr3_aa: CASTTSGGLETQYF
v_call: TRBV28
clone_size: NA
d_call: NA
j_call: TRBJ2-5

cdr3_nt: TGCGCCAGCAGCCAAGATGTGGGGGACCTTATCCAGCATTTT
cdr3_aa: CASSQDVGDLIQHF
v_call: TRBV4-3
clone_size: few
d_call: NA
j_call: TRBJ1-5

cdr3_nt: TGTGCCAGCAGCTTAGGGGTGGGACCGGTAAGCAATCAGCCCCAGCATTTT
cdr3_aa: CASSLGVGPVSNQPQHF
v_call: TRBV7-2
clone_size: NA
d_call: NA
j_call: TRBJ1-5

cdr3_nt: TGTGCCAGCAGCCCGTGGGACACCTCCTACGAGCAGTACTTC
cdr3_aa: CASSPWDTSYEQYF
v_call: TRBV7-2
clone_size: few
d_call: NA
j_call: TRBJ2-7

cdr3_nt: TGTGCCAGCAGCCTTAAGGGTCGGGGGGGGAACCGGGAGCAGTTCTTC
cdr3_aa: CASSLKGRGGNREQFF
v_call: TRBV3-1
clone_size: few
d_call: TRBD2
j_call: TRBJ2-1

cdr3_nt: TGTGCCAGCACTAGGCTCCCTTACAAGGATACGCAGTATTTT
cdr3_aa: CASTRLPYKDTQYF
v_call: TRBV27
clone_size: few
d_call: NA
j_call: TRBJ2-3